This is a list of T cell receptor beta chains from one sample in a study of T cells in Graves' hyperthyroidism and ophthalmopathy. TCRdb fed the multiplex PCR reads into MiXCR, producing one record per CDR3 protein. The sample contains a few hundred thousand distinct CDR3 sequences, 16% of which appear only once. Input material: blood. These receptors came from a woman aged 40 to 50 with Graves' ophthalmopathy. Each CDR3 is given with its conserved first and last residue. A D gene is named only where the DNA matches it firmly. A clone size is listed for some rows: how often the clone was seen (once, few, many), or a class if it is expanded.

TRBJ2-1 TRBD2 many TRBV11-3 CASSPPSSGPNEQFF TGTGCCAGCAGCCCCCCCTCTAGCGGGCCCAATGAGCAGTTCTTC
TRBJ1-6 - few TRBV11-2 CASSVGESSPLHF TGTGCCAGCAGCGTTGGGGAAAGTTCACCCCTCCACTTT
TRBJ1-5 TRBD1 many TRBV28 CASSLRTDRGLAQHF TGTGCCAGCAGTTTAAGGACGGACAGGGGCCTGGCCCAGCATTTT
TRBJ1-1 - many TRBV2 CASDPGGGPEAFF TGTGCCAGCGACCCGGGAGGGGGTCCTGAAGCTTTCTTT
TRBJ1-1 - many TRBV3-1 CASTTRGNTEAFF TGTGCCAGCACCACCCGCGGGAACACTGAAGCTTTCTTT
TRBJ2-1 TRBD2 many TRBV12-3/TRBV12-4 CASSLVAGGLEQFF TGTGCCAGCAGTTTAGTAGCGGGAGGGCTTGAGCAGTTCTTC
TRBJ1-1 - many TRBV2 CASRIQGLNTEAFF TGTGCCAGCAGGATACAGGGCCTGAACACTGAAGCTTTCTTT
TRBJ1-2 TRBD1 many TRBV7-8 CASSQPGQGYGYTF TGTGCCAGCAGCCAACCGGGACAGGGGTATGGCTACACCTTC
TRBJ2-3 - many TRBV30 CAWSRGGITDTQYF TGTGCCTGGAGCCGTGGCGGGATTACAGATACGCAGTATTTT
TRBJ1-1 - - TRBV5-1 CASNMGGSKAFF TGCGCCAGCAATATGGGGGGAAGTAAAGCTTTCTTT
TRBJ2-1 - many TRBV28 CASSLIDEQFF TGTGCCAGCAGTTTAATCGATGAGCAGTTCTTC
TRBJ2-7 - - TRBV7-2 CASSGRIGGEQYF TGTGCCAGCAGCGGCAGAATAGGGGGCGAGCAGTACTTC
TRBJ2-7 - few TRBV15 CATSRDQRTAYEQYF TGTGCCACCAGCAGAGATCAGCGGACAGCCTACGAGCAGTACTTC
TRBJ1-5 - few TRBV5-8 CASSLSDSFNQPQHF TGTGCCAGCAGCTTATCGGACAGTTTCAATCAGCCCCAGCATTTT
TRBJ2-7 TRBD2 - TRBV20-1 CSATLPLGLAGAYEQYF TGCAGTGCTACTCTTCCTCTAGGACTAGCGGGGGCCTACGAGCAGTACTTC
TRBJ2-5 TRBD1 once TRBV12-3/TRBV12-4 CASKRAGTGGTQYF TGTGCCAGCAAGAGGGCTGGGACAGGGGGGACCCAGTACTTC
TRBJ1-3 - few TRBV20-1 CSARRAGGNTIYF TGCAGTGCTAGACGGGCAGGCGGAAACACCATATATTTT
TRBJ1-1 - - TRBV20-1 CSARDPAALEAFF TGCAGTGCTAGAGATCCAGCGGCATTAGAAGCTTTCTTT
TRBJ1-2 TRBD1 many TRBV27 CASSSSGGGHYGYTF TGTGCCAGCAGTAGCTCAGGGGGCGGTCACTATGGCTACACCTTC
TRBJ2-7 - many TRBV28 CASSLTGPGRGEQYF TGTGCCAGCAGTCTGACGGGCCCGGGCCGGGGGGAGCAGTACTTC
TRBJ2-5 TRBD1 many TRBV20-1 CSARASDRGLRETQYF TGCAGTGCTAGAGCCTCAGACAGGGGGTTGAGAGAGACCCAGTACTTC
TRBJ1-2 - many TRBV5-5 CASSSGAGDYGYTF TGTGCCAGCAGCTCAGGGGCAGGCGACTATGGCTACACCTTC
TRBJ2-3 - many TRBV2 CASSERRVGDTQYF TGTGCCAGCAGTGAAAGGAGAGTTGGCGATACGCAGTATTTT
TRBJ2-2 - - TRBV6-1 CASIKGWGGTGELFF TGTGCCAGCATTAAAGGGTGGGGAGGCACCGGGGAGCTGTTTTTT
TRBJ2-1 TRBD1 many TRBV29-1 CSVSPGQDYNEQFF TGCAGCGTCAGCCCGGGACAGGACTACAATGAGCAGTTCTTC
TRBJ1-2 - - TRBV19 CASSIGPTNYGYTF TGTGCCAGTAGTATCGGGCCCACTAACTATGGCTACACCTTC
TRBJ1-5 - - TRBV20-1 CSARDRRAYNQPQHF TGCAGTGCTAGAGACAGGCGCGCTTACAATCAGCCCCAGCATTTT
TRBJ1-6 - - TRBV27 CASSLGHGNSPLHF TGTGCCAGCAGCCTCGGACACGGGAATTCACCCCTCCACTTT
TRBJ2-1 - many TRBV11-2 CASTKGRTYNEQFF TGTGCCAGCACAAAGGGACGCACGTACAATGAGCAGTTCTTC
TRBJ2-1 - - TRBV7-9 CASSRGLGAGSNEQFF TGTGCCAGCAGCCGGGGGTTAGGTGCGGGGAGCAATGAGCAGTTCTTC
TRBJ2-1 - - TRBV12-3/TRBV12-4 CASTTYGGGEQFF TGTGCCAGCACCACCTACGGGGGTGGGGAGCAGTTCTTC
TRBJ2-3 TRBD1 once TRBV30 CAWSVLLPGTGGANTQYF TGTGCCTGGAGTGTCCTCCTACCCGGGACAGGGGGCGCGAATACGCAGTATTTT
TRBJ2-1 TRBD1 - TRBV27 CASSLRTGRLDEQFF TGTGCCAGCAGTTTAAGGACAGGGAGATTAGATGAGCAGTTCTTC
TRBJ2-2 TRBD1 - TRBV4-1 CASSQHLPGTGANTGELFF TGCGCCAGCAGCCAGCACCTCCCCGGGACAGGGGCGAACACCGGGGAGCTGTTTTTT
TRBJ2-1 - many TRBV2 CASGRDARGSYNEQFF TGTGCCAGCGGGCGAGACGCTAGGGGATCCTACAATGAGCAGTTCTTC
TRBJ2-7 TRBD1 many TRBV27 CASSPWDRAEEQYF TGTGCCAGCAGTCCCTGGGACAGGGCGGAAGAGCAGTACTTC